This T cell receptor (beta chain) emerged from a study of cytomegalovirus exposure and HLA in healthy donors (dated by TCRdb to the late 2010s). About the investigation overall: An earlier analysis of approximately 640 of the donors reported about 290 Gb of sequence data and 117 million unique TCR beta sequences from about 180 million T cells. The number of typed donors differed by locus: about 620-630 for A, B, C, DRB1 and DQB1; 500 to 550 for DQA1; 600 to 610 for DPA1; and around 490 for DPB1. Alongside the repertoire data, information on donor age, sex, ethnicity and CMV serostatus was compiled. Every repertoire in the discovery cohort had been generated on one and the same sequencing platform. In addition to the first cohort of about 650 subjects, a separate validation cohort of over 90 different subjects was used. The study combined high-throughput TCR immunosequencing, statistical association of individual TCRs with disease status, and machine learning to predict cytomegalovirus infection status. Five DR-DQ haplotypes were handled as single units for association and clustering because linkage in the cohort was strong. Of the 398 genotyped donors, around 81% fell in the genetic ancestry cluster associated with self-reported Caucasian donors. HLA typing included class I and class II loci at four-digit resolution. In a later analysis, previously published TCR beta repertoires from 666 donors were re-analyzed and high-resolution HLA genotyping was added so that TCR occurrence patterns could be studied. The T cell repertoires of 550 to 850 subjects were profiled by immunosequencing and related to cytomegalovirus serostatus. The later analysis used no new phenotypic data to find candidate immune exposures, relying instead on TCR beta sequences and their occurrence across donors. A later genetic analysis took genome-wide SNP genotypes for about 55% of the 666 donors and used that subset as a discovery cohort. On average, 235,054 unique TCR beta nucleotide sequences were sequenced per donor among 398 genotyped donors of the cohort, with roughly 19% of those sequences being non-productive. The study was designed to test whether signatures of past pathogen exposure could be identified by cataloging public T cell receptors. An earlier analysis of approximately 640 of the donors applied high-throughput TCR beta sequencing to assess whether each TCR beta V gene segment acted as functional or pseudogenic. An early release that covered several hundred HLA-typed donors contained 250 to 350 gigabases of sequencing data and approximately 85 million unique TCR sequences.

In total, just over 650 healthy bone marrow donors made up the cohort. All cohort members were sampled while nominally healthy, although unrecorded immune exposures were likely present. The donor tested CMV seronegative, placing the donor among the 352 seronegative members of the cohort. Each donor provided a peripheral blood sample, and peripheral blood mononuclear cells were used for TCR beta sequencing. The Qiagen DNeasy Blood Extraction Kit was used to extract genomic DNA from the blood cell samples. The CDR1 and CDR2 encoded by the germline V gene are SGHNT and YENEEA. The germline V end is reduced by 2 bases and the J end by 6 bases; junction bases left unmatched: 13. CDR3 length: 18 amino acids, cysteine to phenylalanine. Just CDR3 DNA is preserved here, 54 bases in frame from base 1. Results the study describes overall, beyond this receptor: Assigning TCR associations to individual alleles was difficult when HLA alleles, especially DR and DQ, strongly co-occurred. HLA typing was unavailable for some donors at each locus, so association tests used only the typed subset. The cohort was sequenced for TCR beta chains only, and without alpha or paired-chain data the features that could be detected were limited. In a later analysis, HLA-associated TCR beta chains were found to be more clonally expanded and to have lower generation probabilities than equally common non-associated chains. According to a later analysis, most CMV-associated TCR beta chains appeared to be HLA-restricted, and the HLA associations seemed to be driven largely by CMV exposure. CMV serostatus was the only immune exposure information available for the cohort. In the study, around 160 TCR beta chains were listed as associated with cytomegalovirus. A later genetic analysis associated a missense DCLRE1C variant with V-gene and J-gene trimming of TCR beta chains, and an independent cohort replicated the association. In an earlier analysis of around 500 of the donors, most TCR beta V segments appeared in productive rearrangements about 87% or about 30% of the time, broadly matching IMGT annotations. Sequencing depth was assumed to be roughly uniform across donors in the presence/absence analyses, though that assumption may not hold. The classifier was reported to diagnose cytomegalovirus status with high specificity and sensitivity in both the original and validation cohorts. In a later genetic analysis, fewer N-insertions in productive TCRs were reported among donors in an Asian-associated ancestry cluster than the roughly 700-donor mean. A few of the identified cytomegalovirus-associated TCR beta chains were confirmed in vitro to be specific for cytomegalovirus antigens. A cluster of highly shared sequence variants was judged likely to be a technical artifact of the sequencing pipeline. A further reported finding was that TCR beta sequences accurately predicted the HLA-A and HLA-B alleles for most subjects in the first cohort. While some public TCRs were present in many individuals, most TCR sequences turned up only very rarely across donors. It was suggested by the authors that the approach could potentially be generalized to other disease states and immunological phenotypes. In a later analysis, around 15,000 TCR beta sequences were associated with specific HLA alleles at a false discovery rate of 0.05. According to a later analysis, parvovirus B19, influenza, CMV and Epstein-Barr virus appeared linked to several top co-occurrence clusters. Because counts were too low, about 18 rarely observed V segments, including chromosome 9 orphons, were left out of the earlier analysis of about 620 of the donors. A later analysis found that TCR association rates varied across HLA loci, with DRB1 alleles showing the most associated TCRs and HLA-C alleles the fewest. Correlated functional status among segregating V segments might reflect linkage disequilibrium, but an unknown experimental factor could not be ruled out. Because the 87-base-pair reads could not distinguish some IMGT-functional V segments, including TRBV6-2 and TRBV6-3, those segments were excluded.

The library was obtained by the immunoSEQ multiplex PCR assay. For the multiplex PCR, a mixture combining 60 forward primers for TCR Vbeta segments and 13 reverse primers for TCR Jbeta segments was used. The CDR3 region of rearranged TCR beta genes was amplified from genomic DNA with a multiplex PCR assay. The amplified TCR beta libraries were sequenced on the Illumina HiSeq System as 87-base-pair reads. Turning to the authors' computational methods: Across the 600 to 700 repertoires, a later analysis counted about 81 million unique TCR beta chains, about 10 million of which were shared by at least two donors. A nearest-neighbor algorithm error-corrected the raw reads and collapsed the reads into unique sequences, merging closely related sequences to remove PCR and sequencing errors. V, D and J gene segments were assigned by aligning CDR3 sequences to IMGT reference sequences. For a sequence to be retained, a match of at least six nucleotides was required to both a V gene segment and a J gene segment. A rearrangement counted as productive if the CDR3 had no stop codons and remained in frame with V and J, and every other rearrangement counted as non-productive. CDR3 was defined by IMGT convention, running from the second conserved V-encoded cysteine to the conserved J-encoded phenylalanine. In an earlier analysis of approximately 500 of the donors, sequences lacking an unambiguous match to a single V gene segment were excluded. In an earlier analysis of some 590 of the donors, a V segment was called functional when productive rearrangements were above 56.7%, and segregating when the standard deviation between donors exceeded 5%. A statistical classification framework was built for diagnosing cytomegalovirus status from the catalog of TCR beta chain sequences. In a later analysis, V and J genes were assigned by comparing TCR nucleotide sequences against IMGT/GENE-DB human TR gene sequences. The TCRdist pipeline was used in a later analysis to assign CDR3 sequences and most-parsimonious VDJ recombination scenarios. In a later analysis, each TCR beta chain was defined by its CDR3 amino acid sequence together with its V-gene family, and reads without a unique V-gene family were excluded. In a later analysis, around 650 highly shared, low-generation-probability nucleotide sequences were removed to address suspected cross-contamination and a sequencing artifact. In a later analysis, a clonal expansion index for each public chain was calculated from normalized within-repertoire ranks of inferred template counts. In a later analysis, generation probabilities were computed with a VDJ recombination model fitted to out-of-frame rearrangements, and the resulting probabilities were checked against IGoR. Hypergeometric tests were used in a later analysis to score TCR-TCR, TCR-HLA and TCR-CMV co-occurrence, with a repertoire-size bias correction applied to the TCR pairs. In a later analysis, false discovery rates were estimated by permuting HLA or CMV assignments 20 times. A later analysis grouped co-occurring TCRs with DBSCAN, adding TCRdist sequence similarity when clustering within HLA-allele-positive subsets. Co-occurrence clustering excluded repertoires with fewer than 30,000 or more than 120,000 public chains, plus five with anomalous nucleotide sharing. Here the immuneACCESS table is served through TCRdb, limited to in-frame sequences with V and J called. Missing clones are a known gap in these copies; in checked studies unresolved V genes cover under half, and the rest lacks a known reason. That table gives V, J and clone size, and the DNA gave D and trimming. The sample contains around 200,000 clones, about three quarters of them found a single time. The top ten constitute approximately 1.8% of the sample.

With regard to this clone: The antigen this receptor binds is unknown. Per-nucleotide qualities are absent, and no much larger clonotype sits a single base away.

The sample consisted of PBMCs. This TCR was recovered from a male donor in good health and CMV-seronegative. The chain is assembled from TRBV11-3 and TRBJ2-2; 9 bases in the middle match TRBD2. Here the CDR3 is given as CASSLYVEASGESGELFF. The DNA is TGTGCCAGCAGCTTATATGTGGAGGCTAGCGGGGAATCCGGGGAGCTGTTTTTT.